This is a list of T cell receptor beta chains from one sample in a study of cytomegalovirus exposure and HLA in healthy donors. The assay was immunoSEQ multiplex PCR, and TCRdb's table has in-frame clones only and misses some. The sample has fewer than 95,000 clones, 85% seen once. Material for sequencing was PBMCs. These receptor sequences come from a man aged 35 to 55 in good health and CMV-seropositive. CDR3s include the opening cysteine and the closing phenylalanine or tryptophan. Each record gives: J gene, D gene, clone size, V gene, CDR3 DNA, CDR3 protein. The D gene is left open where the match is weak. Only some rows state a clone size, as once, few, many or a class for expanded clones.

TRBJ1-1,NA,NA,TRBV2,TGTGCCAGCAGTGAGCGAAGGGGCACTGAAGCTTTCTTT,CASSERRGTEAFF
TRBJ2-7,NA,NA,TRBV28,TGTGCCAGCAGCTTTCCTCCAGCCTACGAGCAGTACTTC,CASSFPPAYEQYF
TRBJ1-2,TRBD1,NA,TRBV6-5,TGTGCCAGCAGTTATTCCGGGACAGGGAACTATGGCTACACCTTC,CASSYSGTGNYGYTF
TRBJ2-4,NA,NA,TRBV5-4,TGTGCCAGCAGCTTGGGACACGCCAAAAACATTCAGTACTTC,CASSLGHAKNIQYF
TRBJ2-7,NA,NA,TRBV27,TGTGCCAGCAGTTTAAAGGGGTCCTACGAGCAGTACTTC,CASSLKGSYEQYF
TRBJ2-2,NA,NA,TRBV6-4,TGTGCCAGCAGTGGAGGACTATACCATTCTGCCGGGGAGCTGTTTTTT,CASSGGLYHSAGELFF
TRBJ2-2,NA,NA,TRBV9,TGTGCCAGCAGCGTAGCTGGGCCACCGTCCGGGGAGCTGTTTTTT,CASSVAGPPSGELFF
TRBJ2-1,NA,NA,TRBV10-2,TGCGCCAGCAGTGACCTTGGCGGGAATTCGAATGAGCAGTTCTTC,CASSDLGGNSNEQFF
TRBJ2-5,TRBD1,NA,TRBV10-1,TGCGCCAGCAGCCCCGGGACGGACAGGGCCCGAGAGACCCAGTACTTC,CASSPGTDRARETQYF
TRBJ2-1,NA,NA,TRBV19,TGTGCCAGTAGTATAGTGGATAGCCTGCAACCCTACAATGAGCAGTTCTTC,CASSIVDSLQPYNEQFF
TRBJ2-2,TRBD2,NA,TRBV7-3,TGTGCCAGCAGCTTAACGGGACTAGCGGGAGGGCCCGGGGAGCTGTTTTTT,CASSLTGLAGGPGELFF
TRBJ1-6,TRBD1,NA,TRBV6-1,TGTGCCAGCAGTGGGGGACAGTATAATTCACCCCTCCACTTT,CASSGGQYNSPLHF
TRBJ1-1,NA,NA,TRBV28,TGTGCCAGCAGTCCAACGACAGCCAGCAACACTGAAGCTTTCTTT,CASSPTTASNTEAFF
TRBJ1-2,NA,NA,TRBV25-1,TGTGCCAGCAGTGATCTTGGAGATGGCTACACCTTC,CASSDLGDGYTF
TRBJ2-7,TRBD2,NA,TRBV6-5,TGTGCCAGCAGTTACCTAGCGGGTAGAGAGCAGTACTTC,CASSYLAGREQYF
TRBJ2-3,NA,NA,TRBV29-1,TGCAGCGAGGCAGGGGAGGGTAGTACAGATACGCAGTATTTT,CSEAGEGSTDTQYF
TRBJ1-2,NA,NA,TRBV4-1,TGCGCCAGCAGCCAATTACGGGTCTACACCTTC,CASSQLRVYTF
TRBJ1-5,NA,NA,TRBV5-1,TGCGCCAGCAGCCAGGGGTCGGGCAATCAGCCCCAGCATTTT,CASSQGSGNQPQHF
TRBJ2-3,TRBD2,NA,TRBV4-1,TGCGCCAGAAGGGACCCACTAGCGGGTCTTAGCACAGATACGCAGTATTTT,CARRDPLAGLSTDTQYF
TRBJ2-3,TRBD2,few,TRBV5-5,TGTGCCAGCAGCTTGGGAGCGGGAGGACCGGGAGATACGCAGTATTTT,CASSLGAGGPGDTQYF
TRBJ2-1,NA,once,TRBV9,TGTGCCAGCAGCGTAGTTACTAGTAGTGGCAATGAGCAGTTCTTC,CASSVVTSSGNEQFF
TRBJ2-2,TRBD2,NA,TRBV5-6,TGTGCCAGCAGCTTGTTTGGCGGGGGGCGAGGGACCGGGGAGCTGTTTTTT,CASSLFGGGRGTGELFF
TRBJ1-4,NA,NA,TRBV7-9,TGTGCCAGCAGCTTAAAGGGGGCTAATGAAAAACTGTTTTTT,CASSLKGANEKLFF
TRBJ2-3,NA,NA,TRBV7-3,TGTGCCAGCAGCCCCGACGGGGGAAGGACAGATACGCAGTATTTT,CASSPDGGRTDTQYF
TRBJ1-4,TRBD1,NA,TRBV5-1,TGCGCCAGCAGCATCACACAGGGGTCCGGTGAAAAACTGTTTTTT,CASSITQGSGEKLFF
TRBJ1-3,TRBD1,NA,TRBV18,TGTGCCAGCTCACTGGGACAGAGAGGAAACACCATATATTTT,CASSLGQRGNTIYF
TRBJ2-7,TRBD1,NA,TRBV12-5,TGTGCTAGTGGTCCCCGGGACAGTTCCTACGAGCAGTACTTC,CASGPRDSSYEQYF
TRBJ2-3,NA,NA,TRBV20-1,TGCAGTGTTGAGGGAGTGAATACGCAGTATTTT,CSVEGVNTQYF
TRBJ1-2,NA,NA,TRBV4-1,TGCGCCAGCAGCCAGATGACAGCGAGAAGCGGCTACACCTTC,CASSQMTARSGYTF
TRBJ2-7,TRBD2,NA,TRBV11-1,TGTGCCAGCAGCCGTCCGGGACTAGAGTCCTACGAGCAGTACTTC,CASSRPGLESYEQYF
TRBJ1-1,NA,NA,TRBV7-9,TGTGCCAGCAGCAACGGGGGGAGGGGGAACACTGAAGCTTTCTTT,CASSNGGRGNTEAFF
TRBJ1-1,NA,NA,TRBV25-1,TGTGCCAGCAGTGAATCGGGCCGGAGGTACACTGAAGCTTTCTTT,CASSESGRRYTEAFF
TRBJ1-5,NA,once,TRBV19,TGTGCCAGTAGTATCCGCCGTTCGGGGAGGGGCAATCAGCCCCAGCATTTT,CASSIRRSGRGNQPQHF
TRBJ2-7,NA,NA,TRBV7-9,TGTTCCAGCAGCCGTGGTTCCGGCGAGCAGTACTTC,CSSSRGSGEQYF
TRBJ1-1,NA,few,TRBV18,TGTGCCAGCTCACCACTGCGGGAGGCTGAAGCTTTCTTT,CASSPLREAEAFF
TRBJ2-7,TRBD2,NA,TRBV4-2,TGTGCCAGCAGCCAAGAATTCCGGACTAGGGGACCCTACGAGCAGTACTTC,CASSQEFRTRGPYEQYF
TRBJ2-7,NA,NA,TRBV5-1,TGCGCCAGCAGCTTGGCAGGGATCGAGCAGTACTTC,CASSLAGIEQYF
TRBJ2-5,TRBD1,NA,TRBV5-5,TGTGCCAGCAGCCAGGGACAGGGAGATCTCGAGACCCAGTACTTC,CASSQGQGDLETQYF